The clone carrying this T cell receptor (beta chain) was found a few times. This sample is drawn from a study of metastatic and nonmetastatic thyroid tumors. V was cut by 0 bases and J by 9 bases, with 8 bases left in between. Germline CDR1 is KGHDR and CDR2 is SFDVKD. The CDR3 totals 13 residues. Patients underwent thyroid surgery, and none had received any treatment before it. Using MiXCR, TCRdb re-called clones from the PCR reads. The table lists tens of thousands of clones, less than 5% of them singletons. The genes are TRBV24-1 and TRBJ2-1; D unclear. This TCR derives from a female donor with papillary thyroid cancer or a benign thyroid nodule (not recorded which). Some clones in this sample may be carry-over from other donors' samples. The material sequenced was blood. CDR3 sequence: CATSDLLYGEQFF. CDR3 sequence (DNA): TGTGCCACCAGTGATTTGCTTTACGGTGAGCAGTTCTTC.